These 15 T cell receptor beta chains originate from one sample sequenced in a study of T cell changes during pregnancy in multiple sclerosis. Here immunoSEQ multiplex PCR was the method, and the copy in TCRdb shows in-frame clones only, minus some. The table shows 30,000 to 45,000 clones, with 92% occurring only once. Sequencing used CD4+ T cells from peripheral blood mononuclear cells, obtained after pregnancy. The receptors were sampled from a female donor with multiple sclerosis, enrolled in a pregnancy study.

This chain links TRBV6-6 with TRBJ1-1; 7 positions match TRBD1. The CDR3 covers 14 residues. From germline, CDR1 is MNHNY and CDR2 SVGAGI (reference sequence). The V segment lost 5 bases and the J segment 2 bases; nucleotides outside the gene matches: 5. The CDR3, as DNA: TGTGCCAGCAGTACCGGGACAGCCAACACTGAAGCTTTCTTT. Translating it yields CASSTGTANTEAFF.

The chain uses TRBV11-2 and TRBJ2-2; D may be TRBD1 (5 bases). Deletions cut 5 bases from V and 0 bases from J, with 13 bases between. Germline CDR1 SGHAT, CDR2 FQNNGV. This CDR3 comprises 16 residues. In DNA, the CDR3 is TGTGCCAGCAGCAAGCCCTCCAGGGCGAACACCGGGGAGCTGTTTTTT. It codes for CASSKPSRANTGELFF. The full variable domain, rest sourced from reference TRBV11-2 and TRBJ2-2, is EAGVAQSPRYKIIEKRQSVAFWCNPISGHATLYWYQQILGQGPKLLIQFQNNGVVDDSQLPKDRFSAERLKGVDSTLKIQPAKLEDSAVYLCASSKPSRANTGELFFGEGSRLTVL.

The V and J genes are TRBV9 and TRBJ2-5; 9 bases fit TRBD1. V trimming: 0 bases; J trimming: 5 bases; junction bases outside the gene matches: 5. The CDR3 loop spans 15 amino acids. Germline CDR1 reads SGDLS; CDR2 reads YYNGEE. CDR3 amino acids: CASSVVGQGRETQYF. The CDR3 DNA reads TGTGCCAGCAGCGTAGTGGGACAGGGACGGGAGACCCAGTACTTC.

V gene TRBV5-4 combines with J gene TRBJ2-2; D is perhaps TRBD1 (6 bases). The CDR3 extends over 13 amino acids. Germline V lookup: CDR1 SGHNT, CDR2 YYREEE (reference sequence). Trimming pared 7 bases from V and 6 bases from J, leaving 13 bases between. The CDR3 is CASQGSSPGELFF. The CDR3 coding sequence is TGTGCCAGCCAGGGGAGTAGCCCCGGGGAGCTGTTTTTT.

The rearrangement joins TRBV5-5 to TRBJ2-3, with D perhaps TRBD1 (6 bases). Per the germline V gene, CDR1 is SGHKS and CDR2 is YYEKEE (reference sequence). The V gene lost 1 base and the J gene lost 5 bases, with 14 bases spanning the gap. The CDR3 length is 15 residues. CDR3 sequence: CASSLRRTGKDTQYF. CDR3 coding DNA: TGTGCCAGCAGCTTGAGGCGCACAGGGAAAGATACGCAGTATTTT.

This rearrangement joins TRBV7-9 to TRBJ1-2, with 9 bases lining up with TRBD1. The CDR3 has 13 amino acids. J was trimmed by 7 bases and V by 5 bases; bases with no gene match: 5. In germline, CDR1 is SEHNR, CDR2 FQNEAQ (reference sequence). The CDR3, as DNA: TGTGCCAGCAGCCCGGGACAGGGATTTGGCTACACCTTC. As protein: CASSPGQGFGYTF.

This sequence joins TRBV2 and TRBJ2-3; D may be TRBD2 (6 bases). Germline lookup yields CDR1 SNHLY and CDR2 FYNNEI. The CDR3 runs to 13 residues. Trimming removed 6 bases from V and 4 bases from J, with 11 bases in between. This CDR3 is CASREAGPDTQYF. As DNA, the CDR3 is TGTGCCAGCAGAGAGGCGGGGCCAGATACGCAGTATTTT.

In nucleotides, the CDR3 is TGTGCCAGCAGCATGAAGGGAGCTTTGTCGGAGACCCAGTACTTC. Protein sequence: CASSMKGALSETQYF. The chain employs TRBV5-4 and TRBJ2-5; D possibly corresponds to TRBD2 (5 bases). CDR1 is SGHNT, CDR2 YYREEE, per germline (reference sequence). The CDR3 loop spans 15 amino acids. V shed 4 bases and J shed 5 bases, with 18 bases lying between them.

V and J are TRBV19 and TRBJ1-4; 9 bases line up with TRBD1. The ends lost 5 bases at V and 3 bases at J; junction bases unmatched: 4. There are 15 residues in the CDR3. Germline CDR1 reads LNHDA; CDR2 reads SQIVND (reference sequence). CDR3 sequence reads: CASSSRQGANEKLFF. The CDR3 coding sequence is TGTGCCAGTAGTTCACGACAGGGGGCTAATGAAAAACTGTTTTTT.

The V call is TRBV7-9, the J call TRBJ2-7; weak D call: TRBD1 (5 bases). Germline values: CDR1 SEHNR, CDR2 FQNEAQ (reference sequence). V shed 6 bases and J shed 11 bases, with 20 bases lying between them. The CDR3 extends over 13 amino acids. The CDR3 protein is CASRETDSSDKYF. The CDR3 DNA reads TGTGCCAGCAGGGAAACTGACAGCAGCGATAAGTACTTC. Full variable domain (missing parts from reference TRBV7-9 and TRBJ2-7): DTGVSQNPRHKITKRGQNVTFRCDPISEHNRLYWYRQTLGQGPEFLTYFQNEAQLEKSRLLSDRFSAERPKGSFSTLEIQRTEQGDSAMYLCASRETDSSDKYFGPGTRLTVT.

The chain employs TRBV9 and TRBJ2-1; D is possibly TRBD1 (6 bases). Per the germline V gene, CDR1 is SGDLS and CDR2 is YYNGEE. CDR3 size: 16 residues. V dropped 0 bases and J dropped 0 bases, with 10 bases sitting between them. The CDR3 region is CASSVGVGGSYNEQFF. CDR3 nucleotides: TGTGCCAGCAGCGTAGGGGTAGGGGGCTCCTACAATGAGCAGTTCTTC.

The chain couples TRBV7-2 to TRBJ1-1; 11 bases are shared with TRBD1. The CDR3 is 15 amino acids. CDR1 is SGHTA and CDR2 is FQGNSA in the germline V gene. V shed 6 bases, J shed 1 base, and the junction held 4 bases outside the gene matches. The CDR3 reads CASRRDRGGNTEAFF. The CDR3 nucleotides are TGTGCCAGCAGAAGGGACAGGGGGGGGAACACTGAAGCTTTCTTT.

The chain links TRBV19 to TRBJ2-5; maybe TRBD1 (5 bases). Per the germline V gene, CDR1 is LNHDA and CDR2 is SQIVND (reference sequence). The CDR3 is 15 residues long. V was trimmed by 3 bases and J by 5 bases, leaving 16 bases between them. CDR3 region: CASSIAILPGETQYF. The CDR3 DNA is TGTGCCAGTAGTATTGCTATCCTACCAGGGGAGACCCAGTACTTC.

The chain recombines TRBV7-2 with TRBJ1-1; weak D call: TRBD1 (5 bases). V dropped 5 bases and J dropped 1 base, with 8 bases sitting between them. CDR1 is SGHTA and CDR2 is FQGNSA in the germline V gene. This CDR3 is 13 amino acids long. CDR3 nucleotides: TGTGCCAGCAGCCGACAGTCGAACACTGAAGCTTTCTTT. Translated: CASSRQSNTEAFF.

This sequence joins TRBV6-1 and TRBJ1-3, with 7 nucleotides matching TRBD1. Germline V gene sequence: CDR1 MNHNS, CDR2 SASEGT. The CDR3 totals 14 residues. J lost 4 bases, V lost 3 bases, and 3 bases had no gene match. CDR3 nucleotide sequence: TGTGCCAGCAGTGATAAAGGGGGCGGAAACACCATATATTTT. Protein sequence: CASSDKGGGNTIYF.